This TCR beta chain was found in a study of blood T cell repertoires in COVID-19. Across the study: COVID-19 samples collected from the United States, Italy and Spain covered acute and convalescent phases. T cells, B-cell-depleted T cells, or PBMCs provided the cDNA or gDNA that served as material.

V was clipped by 2 bases and J by 2 bases, with 10 bases between them. The germline V gene encodes CDR1 ENHRY and CDR2 SYGVKD. The CDR3 length is 15 residues. The assay was immunoSEQ multiplex PCR, and TCRdb's table has in-frame clones only and misses some. In the table there are more than 90,000 clones, 85% of which are singletons. Sequencing was done on a sample of peripheral blood. The receptor was isolated from a woman in her seventies with active or convalescent COVID-19. The chain links TRBV10-3 to TRBJ1-3; D possibly corresponds to TRBD1 (6 bases). DNA for the CDR3: TGTGCCATCAGTGAGCCCAGGGGAACTGGAAACACCATATATTTT. Protein product: CAISEPRGTGNTIYF.